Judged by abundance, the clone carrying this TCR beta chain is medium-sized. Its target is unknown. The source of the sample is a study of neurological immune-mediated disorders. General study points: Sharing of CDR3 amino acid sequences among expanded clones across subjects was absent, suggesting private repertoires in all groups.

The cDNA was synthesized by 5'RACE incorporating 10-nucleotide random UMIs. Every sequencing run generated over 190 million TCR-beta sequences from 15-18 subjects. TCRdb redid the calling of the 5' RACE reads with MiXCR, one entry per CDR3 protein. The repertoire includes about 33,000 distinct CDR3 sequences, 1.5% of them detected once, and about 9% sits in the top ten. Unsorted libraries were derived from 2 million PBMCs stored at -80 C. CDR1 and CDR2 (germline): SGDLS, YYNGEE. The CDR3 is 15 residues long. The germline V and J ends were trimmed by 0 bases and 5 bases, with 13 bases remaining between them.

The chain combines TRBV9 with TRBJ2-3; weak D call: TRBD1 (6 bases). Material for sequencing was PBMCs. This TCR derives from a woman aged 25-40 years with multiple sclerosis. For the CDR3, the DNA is TGTGCCAGCAGCGTAGACGGACAGACCAAAGATACGCAGTATTTT. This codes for CASSVDGQTKDTQYF.